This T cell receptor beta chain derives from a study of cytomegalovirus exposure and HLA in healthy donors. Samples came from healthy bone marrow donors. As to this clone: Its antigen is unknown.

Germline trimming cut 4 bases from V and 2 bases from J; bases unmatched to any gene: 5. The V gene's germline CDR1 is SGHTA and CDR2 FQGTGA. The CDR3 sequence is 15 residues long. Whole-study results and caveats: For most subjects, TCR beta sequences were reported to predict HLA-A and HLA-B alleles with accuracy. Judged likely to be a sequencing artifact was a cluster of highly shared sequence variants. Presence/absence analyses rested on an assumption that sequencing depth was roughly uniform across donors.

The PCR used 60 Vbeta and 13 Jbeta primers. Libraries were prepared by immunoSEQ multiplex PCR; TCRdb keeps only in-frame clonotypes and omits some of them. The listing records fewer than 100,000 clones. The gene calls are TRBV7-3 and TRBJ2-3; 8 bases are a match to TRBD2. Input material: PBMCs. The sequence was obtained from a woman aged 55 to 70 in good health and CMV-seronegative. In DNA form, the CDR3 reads TGTGCCAGCAGCTCTACTAGCGGACCCACAGATACGCAGTATTTT. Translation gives CASSSTSGPTDTQYF.